Only one count was recorded for the clone carrying this TCR beta chain. The source of the sample is a study of blood T cell repertoires in COVID-19. The J segment lost 5 bases and the V segment lost 5 bases, leaving 13 bases of the junction unmatched. This CDR3 is built from 16 residues. Germline V gives CDR1 LGHNA, CDR2 YNFKEQ. Original analysis: Estimated nucleated cell counts came from reference gene primer amplification. Only in-frame clones appear in the TCRdb table, and some are missing; sequencing was by immunoSEQ multiplex PCR. V, J and clone size are those of that table, while D and trimming were read from the DNA. In the table there are more than 10,000 clones, about 90% of which are singletons.

V gene TRBV4-2 combines with J gene TRBJ2-5; 8 bases line up with TRBD2. This TCR came from a woman aged 65 to 85 with active COVID-19. Material: peripheral blood. The CDR3 reads CASSSQLAGRAETQYF. The CDR3 coding sequence is TGTGCCAGCAGCTCCCAATTAGCGGGGAGGGCGGAGACCCAGTACTTC.